The subject of this entry is one TCR beta chain. This specimen belongs to a study of blood T cell repertoires in COVID-19. Produced via immunoSEQ multiplex PCR; TCRdb's table is partial and in-frame only. There are roughly 100,000 clones in the sample; 81% occur only once, and roughly 37% lies in the top ten. Losses at the gene ends were 5 bases for V and 1 base for J; bases not matched to a gene: 8. The CDR3 is 16 amino acids. CDR1 is MNHNY, CDR2 SVGAGI, per germline (reference sequence). The chain links TRBV6-6 to TRBJ1-5; 7 bases agree with TRBD1. The TCR sequence derives from a man at least 80 years old with acute or convalescent COVID-19. Sequenced material: peripheral blood. The CDR3 DNA reads TGTGCCAGCAGTGGCAGAAGACAGGGAAGCAATCAGCCCCAGCATTTT. It encodes CASSGRRQGSNQPQHF.